This TCR beta chain was identified in a study of response to subunit inactivated influenza vaccine (dated by TCRdb to the late 2010s). In the study overall: The study used deep quantitative T cell receptor repertoire profiling to track responses to a trivalent subunit inactivated influenza vaccine.

The library came from RT-PCR. Instrument used: Illumina HiSeq 2500. Using fastp trimming at Q25 and MiXCR clonotype assembly, TCRdb reanalyzed the public sequencing data and kept in-frame beta chains. Each entry is one CDR3 protein sequence, shown with its most common DNA and genes. The sample yields around 300,000 distinct CDR3 sequences; around 20% were counted once. The leading ten clones occupy 10% of the sample. Beyond this particular receptor, the publication reports: According to the authors, only a limited number of new T cells may be recruited by each seasonal influenza vaccination.

Regarding this clonotype: Its antigen specificity is not known. Base qualities are not provided; no much larger clone lies one nucleotide away.

Counted from cysteine to phenylalanine, this CDR3 has 12 amino acids. CDR3 DNA only is kept here, 36 bases in frame from base 1. V and J are truncated by 6 bases and 3 bases respectively, leaving an intervening sequence of 6 bases. Sequences MNHEY (CDR1) and SVGEGT (CDR2) are obtained from the germline V gene. The specimen was PBMCs from blood, collected approximately 20 months after vaccination. This sequence originates from a man in his fifties or sixties who received an inactivated influenza vaccine. Donor details come from another sample of the same person, matched by shared clones. The chain employs TRBV6-2 or TRBV6-3 and TRBJ1-5, with the D gene too uncertain to name. The nucleotide sequence is given as TGTGCCAGCAGGCTCCCCAATCAGCCCCAGCATTTT. Translated, this is CASRLPNQPQHF.